This T cell receptor beta chain was obtained from a study of CD4 T cells in relation to SARS-CoV-2 and coronaviruses (TCRdb year 2021). About the investigation overall: In the ViraFEST assay, PBMCs were cultured with antigen for about eleven days, after which TCR beta CDR3s were sequenced to identify clonal expansions specific to the antigen. Memory CD4+ T cell crossreactivity between SARS-CoV-2 and common cold coronavirus spike proteins was assessed at the TCR clonotype level in the study. Expansion assays from other donors in the study were sequenced with a different, Illumina-based TCR-beta assay. An HIV-1 Nef peptide pool or a culture without peptide was used as the negative reference condition. HLA restriction was mapped for shared crossreactive spike epitopes using patient-derived lymphoblastoid cell lines. The Adaptive Biotechnologies TCR-sequencing kit was used to sequence samples from a few pre-COVID donors and the naive versus memory experiments, whereas other data were Illumina-based.

CD4+ T cells from unexposed donors were collected before the COVID-19 pandemic (2011-2018). After less than 13 days of culture, CD4+ T cells were isolated with the EasySep CD4+ T cell isolation kit. Unexposed donor CD4+ T cells were tested for reactivity to SARS-CoV-2 S and N and four common cold coronavirus spike pools, as cell number allowed. Each well held 1.5 million to 2.5 million PBMCs cultured in IMDM containing roughly 5% human AB serum and 10 IU/ml IL-2. Half of the culture medium was replaced with fresh IL-2-containing medium on days 3 and 7. Each peptide culture condition was generally run in triplicate replicate wells. Leukapheresis product for the unexposed donors was purchased commercially. Ficoll-Paque PLUS gradient centrifugation was used to isolate PBMCs from either whole blood or leukapheresis product. PBMCs were either used fresh in the expansion assay or cryopreserved at -140 degrees C. The QIAamp Micro DNA Kit was used to extract genomic DNA from the CD4+ T cells.

This clone has only one observation. The clone's antigen remains unknown. No much larger clonotype is one base removed from it; base qualities were not supplied. The receptor library was made with the immunoSEQ multiplex PCR assay. In the original analysis: During preprocessing, nonproductive sequences were removed, as were CDR3s that did not start with C, did not end with F or W, or were shorter than 7 amino acids. The MANAFEST web app identified antigen-specific clonotypes based on expansion compared with the reference and other culture wells. A clone counted as positive if significantly expanded in 2 of 3 replicate wells versus the reference culture at FDR below 0.05. Positive clones also required significant expansion versus all other tandem wells and an odds ratio above 5. After three terminal residues were trimmed from each end, CDR3 homology was quantified as pairwise Levenshtein distance using the stringdist R package. Sourced from immuneACCESS, this table was stored by TCRdb with only in-frame sequences that have V and J called. A share of the clones is absent; for the studies checked, an unresolved V gene accounts for under half, and the remainder has no known explanation. That table is the source of V, J and clone size, and D and trimming were worked out from the DNA. The table for this sample lists some 19,000 clones; approximately 84% of them were counted only once. About 17% of the sample is held by the ten biggest clonotypes.

From cysteine to phenylalanine, the CDR3 is 15 amino acids long. Just CDR3 DNA is preserved here, 45 bases in frame from base 1. Clipping removes 4 bases from V and 3 bases from J, with 8 as the unmatched junction base count. CDR1 is given as MDHEN and CDR2 as SYDVKM, both from the germline V gene. Results the study describes overall, beyond this receptor: Memory CD4+ clonotypes crossrecognizing SARS-CoV-2 and at least one common cold coronavirus spike were found in around 65% of donors. No donor contributed both pre-pandemic and post-infection samples, which limited tracing the source of pre-existing responses. Crossreactive clones showed significantly weaker SARS-CoV-2-driven expansion than monoreactive clones, consistent with antigenic imprinting. Since the crossreactivity analysis centred on spike protein, crossreactivity against other viral proteins was not assessed. The study was limited by small numbers of patients and tested TCRs.

Recombination joined TRBV28 with TRBJ1-2; 7 of the junction bases match TRBD1. The sample consisted of CD4+ T cells from PBMCs, cultured in vitro. This clonotype was sampled from a human donor in good health. This receptor carries the CDR3 CASSSYDRDHYGYTF. The sequence in DNA is TGTGCCAGCAGTTCGTACGACAGGGATCACTATGGCTACACCTTC.